The following is a T cell receptor beta chain sequence with its context. Per the study methods: How many nucleated cells were present was estimated from reference gene primer amplification. TCRdb's copy holds only in-frame clones and misses some; the assay was immunoSEQ multiplex PCR. The V and J calls and the clone size are those of that table, but D and trimming were determined from the DNA. Among 120,000 or so clones, about four fifths were seen once, and the ten largest hold under 20%. The sample is drawn from a study of blood T cell repertoires in COVID-19. Across the study: Italy, Spain and the United States were the sources of the convalescent and acute COVID-19 samples. The cDNA or gDNA used as material had been derived from T cells, B-cell-depleted T cells, or PBMCs.

What was sequenced was peripheral blood. This receptor was obtained from a man in his sixties with active or convalescent COVID-19.

The CDR3 coding sequence is TGTGCCAGCAGCCCGCGGGAGGGCCGAGGCTACGAGCAGTACTTC. Its protein is CASSPREGRGYEQYF. The chain links TRBV11-3 to TRBJ2-7, with 9 bases lining up with TRBD2. The junction had 8 bases not matched to a gene; V was cut back by 5 bases and J by 3 bases. CDR1 and CDR2 (germline): SGHNT, YENEEA. This CDR3 comprises 15 residues.